Given below is one T cell receptor (beta chain) in context. Here immunoSEQ multiplex PCR was the method, and the copy in TCRdb shows in-frame clones only, minus some. The table has about 240,000 clones, roughly four fifths seen once; the top ten hold approximately 7.6%. The sample is drawn from a study of blood T cell repertoires in COVID-19. Study summary: PBMCs, B-cell-depleted T cells, or T cells were the source of the cDNA or gDNA that made up the material.

The Seattle patients, enrolled during active infection, were followed longitudinally. Sequencing was performed on peripheral blood. The source is a woman of 80 years or more with COVID-19, enrolled during active disease.

CDR3 residues: CASSLDRTVSNYGYTF. CDR3 sequence (DNA): TGTGCCAGCAGCTTGGATAGGACAGTCAGTAACTATGGCTACACCTTC. This sequence joins TRBV5-4 and TRBJ1-2; possibly TRBD1 for D (6 bases). This CDR3 is 16 amino acids long. The germline V and J ends were trimmed by 0 bases and 1 base, with 13 bases remaining between them. CDR1 is SGHNT, CDR2 YYREEE, per germline (reference sequence).